One and the same sample provided the 26 T cell receptor beta chains below, sequenced in a study of T cell repertoires in cytomegalovirus infection. TCRdb re-called the reads through MiXCR, storing one row per CDR3 protein. The data hold approximately 500,000 distinct CDR3 sequences, with approximately 15% observed a single time. The sample consisted of CD8+ T cells from PBMCs. The source of these receptors is a human donor in good health (CMV status not recorded). Some clones in this sample may be carry-over from other donors' samples.

The V and J genes are TRBV4-2 and TRBJ1-2, with 9 bases matching TRBD1. CDR1 and CDR2 (germline): LGHNA, YNFKEQ. The CDR3 loop spans 15 amino acids. V trimming: 0 bases; J trimming: 8 bases; junction bases outside the gene matches: 7. Written as DNA, the CDR3 is TGTGCCAGCAGCCAAGATAGACAGGGGGTTGGCGGCTACACCTTC. Translation gives CASSQDRQGVGGYTF.

J is TRBJ2-1 and V is TRBV19; TRBD2 agrees at 9 bases. The CDR3 sequence is 14 residues long. Germline-derived CDR1 and CDR2 are LNHDA and SQIVND (reference sequence). The trim removed 4 bases at V and 6 bases at J, leaving 4 bases unmatched. For the CDR3, the DNA is TGTGCCAGTAGTACGGGGACTAGCAGCAATGAGCAGTTCTTC. Protein product: CASSTGTSSNEQFF.

V and J are TRBV29-1 and TRBJ2-7, with 9 bases lining up with TRBD1. The CDR3 has 14 amino acids. Trimming at V came to 4 bases and at J to 5 bases, leaving 9 bases not matched to a gene. Germline V gene sequence: CDR1 SQVTM, CDR2 ANQGSEA. CDR3 bases: TGCAGCGTTGGGCGGGACAGGGCCGGAGACGAGCAGTACTTC. Translating it yields CSVGRDRAGDEQYF.

This clonotype was seen a few times. The genes are TRBV28 and TRBJ2-1, with a possible D match to TRBD2 (5 bases). Trimming took 6 bases from V and 1 from J, leaving 13 bases between them. Germline CDR1 is MDHEN and CDR2 is SYDVKM. The CDR3 has 15 residues. The CDR3 spells CASRLFGDSYNEQFF. CDR3 coding DNA: TGTGCCAGCAGGCTTTTCGGGGATTCCTACAATGAGCAGTTCTTC.

V usage is TRBV7-3 and J usage is TRBJ2-2; D is possibly TRBD1 or TRBD2 (5 bases each). Deletions cut 9 bases from V and 1 base from J, with 21 bases between. Germline lookup yields CDR1 SGHTA and CDR2 FQGTGA. The CDR3 length is 17 residues. This CDR3 is CARSQQEGQVNTGELFF. CDR3 nucleotides: TGTGCCAGAAGCCAACAAGAGGGGCAAGTGAACACCGGGGAGCTGTTTTTT.

In its sample, this clonotype was seen many times. V is TRBV5-4 and J is TRBJ2-7; 8 bases align to TRBD1. J gave up 4 bases and V 4 bases, and 4 bases lay outside the gene matches. The CDR3 is made up of 13 amino acids. CDR1 and CDR2 from the germline V gene are SGHNT and YYREEE (reference sequence). CDR3: CASSTDREYEQYF. As DNA, the CDR3 is TGTGCCAGCAGCACGGACAGGGAATACGAGCAGTACTTC.

This clonotype was found a few times. V usage is TRBV18 and J usage is TRBJ1-2; D gene uncertain. This CDR3 has 15 amino acids. CDR1 is KGHSH, CDR2 LQKENI, per germline. Trimming removed 0 bases from V and 3 bases from J, with 11 bases in between. The DNA for the CDR3 is TGTGCCAGCTCACCACCGGAGGGAGGGCACTATGGCTACACCTTC. The encoded protein is CASSPPEGGHYGYTF.

The V call is TRBV20-1, the J call TRBJ1-5; the D is unclear. V lost 0 bases, J lost 6 bases, and 9 bases lay in between. The CDR3 covers 13 residues. Per germline, CDR1 DFQATT and CDR2 SNEGSKA (reference sequence). Here the CDR3 DNA reads TGCAGTGCTAGAGATGAGATGGGTCAGCCCCAGCATTTT. Translating it yields CSARDEMGQPQHF.

This clonotype was seen many times. The chain joins TRBV7-6 to TRBJ2-2; 8 bases match TRBD2. After removal of 5 bases from V and 6 bases from J, the junction contained 17 bases not matched to a gene. Germline CDR1 and CDR2: SGHVS and FNYEAQ. The CDR3 is 18 amino acids. The CDR3 here is CASSHPGVAGPPPGELFF. CDR3 nucleotides: TGTGCCAGCAGCCACCCGGGGGTAGCGGGGCCCCCTCCCGGGGAGCTGTTTTTT.

This clonotype was recorded a few times. The rearrangement links TRBV14 to TRBJ2-4, with D unclear. The germline CDR1 and CDR2 sequences are SGHDN and FVKESK. CDR3 size: 16 residues. With 2 bases removed from V and 3 bases from J, the gap between germline ends came to 14 bases. Here the CDR3 DNA reads TGTGCCAGCAGCCAATCTCCAGCTCGAGGCAAAAACATTCAGTACTTC. This sequence encodes CASSQSPARGKNIQYF.

This clonotype has a handful of counts. The chain is built from TRBV4-1 and TRBJ2-1; perhaps TRBD1 as D (7 bases). Trimming pared 4 bases from V and 1 base from J, leaving 14 bases between. The CDR3 consists of 16 residues. Looked up from germline, CDR1 is MGHRA and CDR2 is YSYEKL. The DNA of the CDR3 is TGCGCCAGCAGCCCCTATGCAGGGGGGTCCTACAATGAGCAGTTCTTC. This gives the protein CASSPYAGGSYNEQFF.

There are many counts of this clonotype. This chain uses TRBV27 with TRBJ1-1; D ambiguous. The CDR3 runs to 12 residues. CDR1 MNHEY and CDR2 SMNVEV come from the germline V gene (reference sequence). Trimming pared 7 bases from V and 7 bases from J, leaving 13 bases between. In nucleotides, the CDR3 is TGTGCCAGCACCATGGGAGCGGGTGAAGCTTTCTTT. Amino acid sequence: CASTMGAGEAFF.

This clonotype was recorded at least ten times. This chain uses TRBV4-1 with TRBJ1-5; a possible D gene is TRBD1 (6 bases). CDR3 length: 15 residues. The V gene lost 1 base and the J gene lost 5 bases, with 12 bases spanning the gap. The V gene's germline CDR1 is MGHRA and CDR2 YSYEKL. The CDR3 region is CASSQVGDTYQPQHF. The CDR3 region has the DNA TGCGCCAGCAGCCAAGTTGGGGACACCTATCAGCCCCAGCATTTT.

This clonotype occurred a few times. This rearrangement joins TRBV11-2 to TRBJ2-3; 7 nucleotides line up with TRBD2. Germline trimming cut 2 bases from V and 0 bases from J; bases unmatched to any gene: 2. The germline CDR1 and CDR2 sequences are SGHAT and FQNNGV. CDR3 size: 15 residues. This CDR3 reads CASSLSGESTDTQYF. CDR3 nucleotide sequence: TGTGCCAGCAGCTTAAGCGGGGAGAGCACAGATACGCAGTATTTT.

Ten or more counts support this clonotype. The V and J genes are TRBV7-9 and TRBJ2-7; D is tentatively TRBD1 or TRBD2 (6 bases each). Trimming took off 0 bases at V and 7 bases at J, with 16 bases between the two ends. There are 15 residues in the CDR3. Germline assignment: CDR1 SEHNR and CDR2 FQNEAQ (reference sequence). The CDR3 sequence: CASSLALGTRGEQYF. The CDR3, as DNA: TGTGCCAGCAGCTTAGCTCTGGGGACACGGGGGGAGCAGTACTTC.

V gene TRBV7-9 combines with J gene TRBJ1-2; D uncertain. Germline V gives CDR1 SEHNR, CDR2 FQNEAQ (reference sequence). The CDR3 runs to 17 residues. V was cut by 5 bases and J by 8 bases, with 27 bases left in between. The CDR3 loop reads CASSPNWLGRSVWGYTF. The CDR3 bases are TGTGCCAGCAGCCCAAATTGGTTAGGACGCAGCGTCTGGGGCTACACCTTC.

This clonotype was recorded at least ten times. V is TRBV4-2 and J is TRBJ2-2; TRBD2 matches at 14 bases. Trimming took 1 base from V and 0 from J; bases not matched to a gene: 7. Germline lookup yields CDR1 LGHNA and CDR2 YNFKEQ. The CDR3 length is 20 residues. Written as DNA, the CDR3 is TGTGCCAGCAGCCAAGCAAAGGGACTAGCGGGAGCGACGAACACCGGGGAGCTGTTTTTT. Translation gives CASSQAKGLAGATNTGELFF.

This clonotype has a count of ten or more. This chain joins TRBV4-2 and TRBJ2-2, with 9 bases fitting TRBD2. Trimming cost V 1 base and J 7 bases; bases outside gene matches: 7. The CDR3 runs to 16 residues. Germline lookup yields CDR1 LGHNA and CDR2 YNFKEQ. The CDR3 here is CASSQVRTSEDGELFF. For the CDR3, the DNA is TGTGCCAGCAGCCAAGTTCGGACTAGCGAGGACGGGGAGCTGTTTTTT.

This clonotype was seen many times. J is TRBJ2-1 and V is TRBV24-1; D is unclear. There are 11 residues in the CDR3. Germline-derived CDR1 and CDR2 are KGHDR and SFDVKD. V lost 6 bases to trimming and J lost 7 bases, with 6 bases between them. CDR3 DNA: TGTGCCACCAGTTGGGGAAATGAGCAGTTCTTC. This codes for CATSWGNEQFF.

This clonotype appeared a few times. V gene TRBV6-5 combines with J gene TRBJ2-5; 8 nucleotides agree with TRBD1. The CDR3 spans 18 residues. Germline V gene sequence: CDR1 MNHEY, CDR2 SVGAGI. The V gene end was trimmed by 7 bases and the J gene end by 5 bases; junction bases not matched to a gene: 21. The CDR3 region is CASTLMNPGGLVEETQYF. DNA of the CDR3: TGTGCCAGCACCTTGATGAATCCAGGGGGCCTTGTGGAGGAGACCCAGTACTTC.

This clonotype was seen at least ten times. The CDR3 sequence: CASRRETVPNSPLHF. Written as DNA, the CDR3 is TGTGCCAGCAGGAGGGAGACAGTCCCTAATTCACCCCTCCACTTT. V and J are TRBV2 and TRBJ1-6; D is perhaps TRBD1 (5 bases). V was shortened by 6 bases and J by 6 bases, with 15 bases between the two germline ends. Germline V lookup: CDR1 SNHLY, CDR2 FYNNEI. The CDR3 has 15 amino acids. Looking up the rest from reference TRBV2 and TRBJ1-6 gives the full variable domain: EPEVTQTPSHQVTQMGQEVILRCVPISNHLYFYWYRQILGQKVEFLVSFYNNEISEKSEIFDDQFSVERPDGSNFTLKIRSTKLEDSAMYFCASRRETVPNSPLHFGNGTRLTVT.

The sample holds many counts of this clonotype. This sequence joins TRBV28 and TRBJ1-1; D unclear. Germline CDR1 is MDHEN and CDR2 is SYDVKM. CDR3 length equals 14 residues. V shed 5 bases and J shed 11 bases, with 21 bases lying between them. As DNA, the CDR3 is TGTGCCAGCAGTCCCCGGGAGGATGGAGCTAAGGCTTTCTTT. It is translated as CASSPREDGAKAFF.

The chain recombines TRBV12-3 or TRBV12-4 with TRBJ2-7; D is uncertain. This CDR3 region has 13 residues. The ends were cut back, 5 bases at V and 0 bases at J, with 8 bases in the middle. The CDR3 protein is CASSPWGSYEQYF. CDR3 in DNA: TGTGCCAGCAGTCCCTGGGGCTCCTACGAGCAGTACTTC.

This chain uses TRBV9 with TRBJ2-7, with a weak D call TRBD2 (6 bases). Trimming pared 7 bases from V and 6 bases from J, leaving 17 bases between. The CDR3 contains 13 residues. CDR1 and CDR2 from the germline V gene are SGDLS and YYNGEE. CDR3 protein: CASGSSRETEQYF. Here the CDR3 DNA reads TGTGCCAGCGGTTCCAGTCGGGAGACCGAGCAGTACTTC.

This clonotype appeared a few times. The gene calls are TRBV4-2 and TRBJ1-1; TRBD1 matches at 7 bases. The CDR3 extends over 17 amino acids. J was trimmed by 1 base and V by 0 bases; bases with no gene match: 8. Germline CDR1 reads LGHNA; CDR2 reads YNFKEQ. The CDR3 DNA reads TGTGCCAGCAGCCAAGAAAAGGGACAGTATGCGAACACTGAAGCTTTCTTT. Its protein product is CASSQEKGQYANTEAFF.

This clonotype was recorded a few times. This chain links TRBV5-4 with TRBJ2-1; possible D gene TRBD2, 5 bases. CDR1 and CDR2 from the germline V gene are SGHNT and YYREEE (reference sequence). The CDR3 runs 13 residues. V was cut by 4 bases and J by 7 bases, with 12 bases left in between. CDR3: CASSGGTWNEQFF. CDR3 bases: TGTGCCAGCAGCGGAGGAACGTGGAATGAGCAGTTCTTC.